This is a list of T cell receptor beta chains from one sample in a study of T cell responses to AZD1222 COVID-19 vaccine. Generated by immunoSEQ multiplex PCR, the TCRdb table keeps only in-frame clones and is missing some. The sample holds some 130,000 clones, over 65% seen once. The specimen comprised peripheral blood, sampled on day 0 of AZD1222 vaccination. Receptors were obtained from an adult in good health. The CDR3 runs from the conserved cysteine through the conserved F or W. A D gene is named only where the DNA matches it firmly. Clone size is not always given. Where it is, it says once, few, many or a class for expanded clones.

j_call d_call v_call clone_size cdr3_aa cdr3_nt
TRBJ1-4 . TRBV25-1 . CASSEVWVLEKLFF TGTGCCAGCAGTGAAGTCTGGGTCCTTGAAAAACTGTTTTTT
TRBJ1-6 . TRBV7-3 once CASSESGHNNSPLHF TGTGCCAGCAGCGAATCGGGACATAATAATTCACCCCTCCACTTT
TRBJ2-7 TRBD1 TRBV6-2/TRBV6-3 . CASSSGTGGARGVNEQYF TGTGCCAGCAGTTCCGGAACAGGGGGCGCGAGAGGAGTTAACGAGCAGTACTTC
TRBJ1-1 . TRBV7-9 . CASSGELASTEAFF TGTGCCAGCAGCGGGGAGTTGGCAAGCACTGAAGCTTTCTTT
TRBJ1-2 TRBD1 TRBV7-2 . CASAGGFNYGYTF TGTGCCAGCGCAGGGGGATTTAACTATGGCTACACCTTC
TRBJ2-6 . TRBV5-4 . CASSLVGSGANVLTF TGTGCCAGCAGCTTGGTAGGCTCTGGGGCCAACGTCCTGACTTTC
TRBJ1-3 . TRBV28 . CASNSGNTIYF TGTGCCAGTAACTCTGGAAACACCATATATTTT
TRBJ2-7 . TRBV27 few CASSLKAGGGEQYF TGTGCCAGCAGTTTAAAGGCAGGGGGAGGTGAGCAGTACTTC
TRBJ2-1 . TRBV5-1 . CASSGAGATANEQFF TGCGCCAGCAGCGGGGCGGGGGCCACCGCCAATGAGCAGTTCTTC
TRBJ2-7 TRBD2 TRBV29-1 . CSVPKGRGGSYEQYF TGCAGCGTCCCTAAGGGGCGGGGGGGCTCCTACGAGCAGTACTTC
TRBJ1-6 . TRBV2 once CASSEDGRVVAPLHF TGTGCCAGCAGTGAAGATGGTAGGGTTGTCGCACCCCTCCACTTT
TRBJ1-3 . TRBV28 . CASTPPSGRFSGNTIYF TGTGCCAGCACCCCCCCTTCGGGACGGTTCTCTGGAAACACCATATATTTT
TRBJ2-7 TRBD1 TRBV27 . CAGPGTAYEQYF TGTGCCGGCCCCGGGACAGCCTACGAGCAGTACTTC
TRBJ2-1 TRBD1 TRBV6-5 . CASTRDRDNEQFF TGTGCCAGCACCCGGGACAGGGACAATGAGCAGTTCTTC
TRBJ1-1 . TRBV5-6 . CASSWTQRPEAFF TGTGCCAGCAGCTGGACTCAGCGCCCTGAAGCTTTCTTT
TRBJ2-7 . TRBV27 . CASSISQTYEQYF TGTGCCAGCAGTATCAGCCAGACCTACGAGCAGTACTTC
TRBJ2-7 . TRBV28 . CASSRTFYEQYF TGTGCCAGCAGCCGCACCTTTTACGAGCAGTACTTC
TRBJ2-1 . TRBV10-3 . CAISESPLQAGLF TGTGCCATCAGTGAGTCGCCTTTACAGGCGGGTCTCTTC
TRBJ1-4 . TRBV6-5 . CASSPLRGPLEKLFF TGTGCCAGCAGTCCTCTACGGGGCCCATTAGAAAAACTGTTTTTT
TRBJ2-7 TRBD2 TRBV5-6 . CASSLAGGIYEQYF TGTGCCAGCAGCTTGGCCGGGGGGATCTACGAGCAGTACTTC
TRBJ2-2 . TRBV19 . CASSILFGTLTGELFF TGTGCCAGTAGTATATTATTCGGGACGCTCACCGGGGAGCTGTTTTTT
TRBJ1-2 . TRBV3-1/TRBV3-2 . CASSQGRSGNYGYTF TGTGCCAGCAGCCAAGGTCGGAGCGGGAACTATGGCTACACCTTC
TRBJ2-7 . TRBV7-3 . CASSLGTTGSEQYF TGTGCCAGCAGCTTGGGGACGACAGGATCCGAGCAGTACTTC
TRBJ1-6 TRBD1 TRBV7-9 . CASSASRQGGSPLHF TGTGCCAGCAGCGCTTCGCGACAGGGAGGATCACCCCTCCACTTT
TRBJ2-7 TRBD2 TRBV28 . CASIPSAGVSYEQYF TGTGCCAGCATACCCTCAGCGGGGGTATCCTACGAGCAGTACTTC
TRBJ1-4 . TRBV6-1 once CASSELGGREKLFF TGTGCCAGCAGTGAACTGGGTGGGCGAGAAAAACTGTTTTTT
TRBJ2-2 . TRBV6-5 . CASWGFGTGELFF TGTGCCAGTTGGGGATTCGGCACCGGGGAGCTGTTTTTT
TRBJ1-5 TRBD1 TRBV30 . CACGQGNDQPQHF TGTGCCTGCGGACAGGGTAATGATCAGCCCCAGCATTTT
TRBJ1-2 . TRBV5-1 once CASSLKGPGLKDYGYTF TGCGCCAGCAGCTTGAAGGGGCCAGGGTTGAAAGACTATGGCTACACCTTC
TRBJ1-5 TRBD1 TRBV11-2 . CASSPGTGGNQPQHF TGTGCCAGCAGCCCCGGGACAGGGGGCAATCAGCCCCAGCATTTT
TRBJ1-5 . TRBV27 . CASSPRTVVGLRDPWNQPQHF TGTGCCAGCAGTCCCCGGACAGTGGTAGGCCTTCGTGATCCCTGGAATCAGCCCCAGCATTTT
TRBJ1-5 TRBD1 TRBV28 . CTTGVGNQPQHF TGCACGACAGGGGTAGGCAATCAGCCCCAGCATTTT
TRBJ1-2 . TRBV19 . CASSPRARGNYGYTF TGTGCCAGTAGTCCGCGGGCGCGAGGTAACTATGGCTACACCTTC
TRBJ2-2 TRBD1 TRBV30 . CAWSVQGLGELFF TGTGCCTGGAGTGTACAGGGGCTGGGGGAGCTGTTTTTT
TRBJ2-1 TRBD2 TRBV2 . CASRLGLAGGPPNEQFF TGTGCCAGCAGGCTAGGACTAGCGGGGGGGCCACCCAATGAGCAGTTCTTC
TRBJ1-1 TRBD1 TRBV9 . CASSVGGTGVPEAFF TGTGCCAGCAGCGTAGGAGGGACAGGGGTCCCTGAAGCTTTCTTT